The clone carrying this TCR beta chain was recorded many times. The antigen is unknown. Using immunoSEQ multiplex PCR, the repertoire was profiled, and TCRdb retains in-frame clones only, with some absent. Recorded here are more than 40,000 clones, none singletons. The record originates from a study of T cells after posttransplantation cyclophosphamide. Whole-study results and caveats: Recipient CMV seropositivity and CMV reactivation strongly tracked TRB clonality. Later post-transplant blood repertoires were often dominated by donor CD8+ memory clones. Skin or GI-infiltrating T cells shared few TRB sequences with blood.

V dropped 5 bases and J dropped 2 bases, with 10 bases sitting between them. The CDR3 totals 14 residues. Per the germline V gene, CDR1 is SGHAT and CDR2 is FQNNGV. Peripheral blood was collected from the related graft donor on the marrow donation day. The TCR sequence derives from a man aged 35-49 years in good health, CMV-negative, and a related stem cell transplant donor. The chain has TRBV11-2 and TRBJ1-3; a weak D match, TRBD1 (5 bases). Sample: PBMCs. The CDR3: CASSPGGAGNTIYF. The CDR3 DNA reads as TGTGCCAGCAGCCCTGGAGGGGCTGGAAACACCATATATTTT.